The present T cell receptor (beta chain) was sequenced within a study of OX40 agonist ivuxolimab in advanced cancers. Findings and limits, study-wide: The authors also found low normalized T-cell clonal expansion in some nonresponders.

Clones were sequenced by immunoSEQ multiplex PCR, and TCRdb holds only the in-frame ones, with some missing. The profile shows about 32,000 clones, roughly 89% of them singletons. Concerning this clone: Its cognate antigen is unknown.

Patients were excluded for autoimmune disease history or systemic immunosuppression. This CDR3 has 15 amino acids. Germline loops: CDR1 SNHLY, CDR2 FYNNEI. V was cut by 11 bases and J by 5 bases, with 24 bases left in between. The sequence came from an adult with an advanced solid tumor such as melanoma, head and neck, liver or kidney cancer. This chain connects TRBV2 to TRBJ2-5; TRBD1 is a possible D gene (9 bases). Source: CD4+ or CD8+ T cells sorted from blood, taken in a trial of the OX40 agonist ivuxolimab. CDR3 nucleotides: TGTGCCGATCACAGGGGGCGGGAGGTTCGGGAGACCCAGTACTTC. Encoded protein: CADHRGREVRETQYF.